Here is one T cell receptor (beta chain) with its context. Antigen unknown. Other DNA variants within this sample encode the same CDR3. These donors, healthy bone marrow donors, were studied. This record comes from a study of cytomegalovirus exposure and HLA in healthy donors. Study summary: About 200 million T cells yielded 120 million or so unique TCR beta sequences, as an earlier analysis found.

The primer mix had 60 Vbeta and 13 Jbeta primers. Assay: immunoSEQ multiplex PCR; the TCRdb copy retains only in-frame clones and omits some. Of 95,000 to 150,000 clones detected, 76% appear once; the ten largest clones hold approximately 2%. Study findings and constraints: Whilst most TCR sequences proved rare, a subset of public TCRs occurred across many donors.

There are 18 residues in the CDR3. Trimming removed 7 bases from V and 1 base from J, with 23 bases in between. Germline CDR1 reads KGHSH; CDR2 reads LQKENI. This receptor was taken from a man aged 50 to 59 in good health and CMV-seronegative. The rearrangement uses TRBV18 and TRBJ1-5; unclear D gene. The sequencing sample was made of PBMCs. As DNA, the CDR3 is TGTGCCAGCTTGCTTGATCGGGCCGGGAGTAAGAGCAATCAGCCCCAGCATTTT. Residues: CASLLDRAGSKSNQPQHF.